The 3 T cell receptor beta chains reported below all come from one sample, sequenced in a study of CD4 T cells in relation to SARS-CoV-2 and coronaviruses. CD4+ T cells from unexposed donors were obtained before the COVID-19 pandemic (2011-2018). Profiling relied on immunoSEQ multiplex PCR, and the TCRdb table lists in-frame clones only, not all of them. Of 60,000 or so clones listed, approximately 94% are singletons. Sequenced: naive CD4+ T cells from PBMCs. Documented subset: naive CD4+ T cells isolated by negative enrichment. The source is a human donor in good health.

The J gene is TRBJ2-7, the V gene TRBV5-1; possibly TRBD2 for D (5 bases). The V and J ends lost 0 bases and 0 bases respectively, with 13 bases between them. Germline V gives CDR1 SGHRS, CDR2 YFSETQ. This CDR3 is 16 amino acids long. The CDR3 spells CASSLGGPSSSYEQYF. The DNA of the CDR3 is TGCGCCAGCAGCTTGGGAGGGCCCTCTAGCTCCTACGAGCAGTACTTC.

This chain uses TRBV4-1 with TRBJ1-2; no reliable D call. Trimming stripped 0 bases from V and 4 bases from J, with 12 bases between. Germline lookup yields CDR1 MGHRA and CDR2 YSYEKL. The CDR3 is 15 amino acids. CDR3 in amino acids: CASSQDVGSAYGYTF. As DNA, the CDR3 is TGCGCCAGCAGCCAAGATGTGGGGTCCGCCTATGGCTACACCTTC.

This clone occurred once. The rearrangement uses TRBV27 and TRBJ1-1; D possibly corresponds to TRBD1 (6 bases). Deletions cut 2 bases from V and 5 bases from J, with 9 bases between. Germline CDR1 and CDR2: MNHEY and SMNVEV (reference sequence). This CDR3 comprises 13 residues. The CDR3 sequence: CASSLEQGTEAFF. The CDR3 region has the DNA TGTGCCAGCAGTTTAGAGCAGGGGACTGAAGCTTTCTTT.